This T cell receptor beta chain appears in the sequencing data of a study of OX40 agonist ivuxolimab in advanced cancers. Overall study findings and caveats: Compared with CD4+, CD8+ T cells on average had more expanded clones.

Assay: immunoSEQ multiplex PCR; the TCRdb copy retains only in-frame clones and omits some. The table records roughly 81,000 clones, 94% of them present only once. The ends were cut back, 2 bases at V and 9 bases at J, with 16 bases in the middle. CDR1 is MNHEY and CDR2 is SVGAGI in the germline V gene. The CDR3 totals 14 residues. Worth noting for this clone: Its target is not known.

The sample here was CD4+ or CD8+ T cells sorted from blood, taken in a trial of the OX40 agonist ivuxolimab. J is TRBJ1-2 and V is TRBV6-5; D gene unclear. The sequence was obtained from an adult with an advanced solid tumor such as melanoma, head and neck, liver or kidney cancer. The CDR3 coding sequence is TGTGCCAGCAGTTACGGGCAGGAACTATGGAGCTACACCTTC. The encoded protein is CASSYGQELWSYTF.